This passage covers 14 T cell receptor beta chains from one sample sequenced in a study of blood T cell repertoires in COVID-19. Some clones are missing from TCRdb's copy, which holds only in-frame ones; the method was immunoSEQ multiplex PCR. This table has around 65,000 clones, 65% to 80% appearing once. Sequences were obtained from peripheral blood. Every receptor here comes from a woman older than 75 with active or convalescent COVID-19.

This chain connects TRBV2 to TRBJ1-1; D ambiguous. The CDR3 spans 14 residues. V dropped 5 bases and J dropped 1 base, with 11 bases sitting between them. CDR1 and CDR2 (germline): SNHLY, FYNNEI. CDR3 DNA: TGTGCCAGCAGTCTCCTAGTAGGGAACACTGAAGCTTTCTTT. It encodes CASSLLVGNTEAFF.

This sequence joins TRBV5-1 and TRBJ1-2, with D possibly being TRBD1 (6 bases). V shed 2 bases and J shed 8 bases, with 25 bases lying between them. Per germline, CDR1 SGHRS and CDR2 YFSETQ. This CDR3 contains 17 residues. In nucleotides, the CDR3 is TGCGCCAGCAGCTTATCAGGGGTAAACGATGCCGGTGGGGGCTACACCTTC. Translation: CASSLSGVNDAGGGYTF.

V is TRBV5-6 and J is TRBJ2-3, with 14 bases aligning to TRBD2. Trimming cost V 3 bases and J 15 bases; bases outside gene matches: 6. Germline CDR1 and CDR2: SGHDT and YYEEEE. The CDR3 covers 13 residues. The CDR3 reads CASSYRGLAGVYF. Here the CDR3 DNA reads TGTGCCAGCAGCTACAGGGGACTAGCGGGGGTTTATTTT.

The chain couples TRBV14 to TRBJ1-1; D gene unclear. The length of the CDR3 is 13 residues. Trimming took off 7 bases at V and 1 base at J, with 10 bases between the two ends. Germline CDR1 is SGHDN and CDR2 is FVKESK. CDR3: CASTEQPNTEAFF. Written as DNA, the CDR3 is TGTGCCAGCACCGAGCAACCGAACACTGAAGCTTTCTTT.

This sequence joins TRBV6-6 and TRBJ1-5; 8 nucleotides line up with TRBD1. The V gene end was trimmed by 2 bases and the J gene end by 8 bases; junction bases not matched to a gene: 8. Germline CDR1 and CDR2: MNHNY and SVGAGI (reference sequence). This CDR3 is 15 amino acids long. The CDR3 sequence: CASSYGGQVLEPQHF. The CDR3 coding sequence is TGTGCCAGCAGTTACGGGGGACAGGTATTGGAGCCCCAGCATTTT.

The chain has TRBV3-1 (or the pseudogene TRBV3-2) and TRBJ1-1; 7 bases agree with TRBD1. J lost 0 bases, V lost 4 bases, and 8 bases had no gene match. CDR3 length: 16 amino acids. Per germline, CDR1 LGHDT and CDR2 YNNKEL (reference sequence). In nucleotides, the CDR3 is TGTGCCAGCAGCCGAGGGGACAGATTCATGAACACTGAAGCTTTCTTT. Its protein is CASSRGDRFMNTEAFF.

The rearrangement joins TRBV19 to TRBJ2-3; no clear D. V shed 3 bases and J shed 1 base, with 11 bases lying between them. Germline-derived CDR1 and CDR2 are LNHDA and SQIVND (reference sequence). The length of the CDR3 is 15 residues. The CDR3 DNA reads TGTGCCAGTAGTATCGCTGGCTTCGGCACAGATACGCAGTATTTT. It is translated as CASSIAGFGTDTQYF.

J is TRBJ1-1 and V is TRBV18, with D possibly matching TRBD1 (5 bases). Germline V gene data show CDR1 as KGHSH and CDR2 as LQKENI. CDR3 length: 16 residues. V lost 3 bases and J lost 0, with 14 bases in between. CDR3 DNA: TGTGCCAGCTCACCGGGGGGGGGTGCGATGAACACTGAAGCTTTCTTT. Amino acid sequence: CASSPGGGAMNTEAFF.

The J gene is TRBJ1-1, the V gene TRBV10-3, with D tentatively TRBD1 (5 bases). Germline CDR1 reads ENHRY; CDR2 reads SYGVKD. This CDR3 is 14 amino acids long. V was cut by 0 bases and J by 6 bases, with 11 bases left in between. The CDR3 loop is CAISESGGTAEAFF. The CDR3 nucleotides read TGTGCCATCAGTGAGTCGGGGGGGACTGCTGAAGCTTTCTTT.

The V and J genes are TRBV15 and TRBJ1-2; D ambiguous. The CDR3 loop spans 15 amino acids. Germline V gene data show CDR1 as LNHNV and CDR2 as YYDKDF (reference sequence). Trimming cost V 1 base and J 2 bases, with 11 bases left between them. CDR3 amino acids: CATSRVGRENYGYTF. As DNA, the CDR3 is TGTGCCACCAGCAGAGTAGGGAGGGAGAACTATGGCTACACCTTC. Full variable domain (missing parts from reference TRBV15 and TRBJ1-2): DAMVIQNPRYQVTQFGKPVTLSCSQTLNHNVMYWYQQKSSQAPKLLFHYYDKDFNNEADTPDNFQSRRPNTSFCFLDIRSPGLGDTAMYLCATSRVGRENYGYTFGSGTRLTVV.

The V call is TRBV27, the J call TRBJ1-5; 9 bases are shared with TRBD1. This CDR3 contains 16 residues. Germline values: CDR1 MNHEY, CDR2 SMNVEV (reference sequence). The junction had 5 bases not matched to a gene; V was cut back by 1 base and J by 4 bases. CDR3 residues: CASSLLGGQGNQPQHF. Here the CDR3 DNA reads TGTGCCAGCAGTTTATTGGGAGGACAGGGGAATCAGCCCCAGCATTTT.

DNA for the CDR3: TGTGCCAGCAGCCAAACACACACAGATACGCAGTATTTT. Encoded protein: CASSQTHTDTQYF. V gene TRBV3-1 (or the pseudogene TRBV3-2) combines with J gene TRBJ2-3; D not certain. The CDR3 contains 13 residues. The V end lost 2 bases, the J end lost 2 bases, and 5 bases lay between the germline ends. Per germline, CDR1 LGHDT and CDR2 YNNKEL (reference sequence).

The J gene is TRBJ2-5, the V gene TRBV5-6; 10 bases match TRBD2. CDR3 length: 14 residues. Germline-derived CDR1 and CDR2 are SGHDT and YYEEEE. V dropped 2 bases and J dropped 3; count of bases not matched to a gene: 1. CDR3 DNA sequence: TGTGCCAGCAGCTTCCTAGCGGGGGAAGAGACCCAGTACTTC. Its protein product is CASSFLAGEETQYF.

The chain is built from TRBV19 and TRBJ1-2, with 8 bases identical to TRBD1. The germline V gene encodes CDR1 LNHDA and CDR2 SQIVND (reference sequence). This CDR3 is 14 amino acids long. With V trimmed by 5 bases and J by 7 bases, 9 bases remained unmatched. The CDR3 DNA reads TGTGCCAGTAGTTTCCAAGACAGGGGAGGTGGCTACACCTTC. This translates into CASSFQDRGGGYTF.